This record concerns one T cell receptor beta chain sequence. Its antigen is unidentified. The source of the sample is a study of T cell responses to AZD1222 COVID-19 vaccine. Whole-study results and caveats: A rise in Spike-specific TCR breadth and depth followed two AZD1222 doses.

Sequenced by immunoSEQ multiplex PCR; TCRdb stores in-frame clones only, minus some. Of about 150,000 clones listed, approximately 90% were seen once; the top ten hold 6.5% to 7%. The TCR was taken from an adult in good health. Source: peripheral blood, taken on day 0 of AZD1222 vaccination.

The CDR3 region has the DNA TGTGCCAGCAGCTTGGGACTAGCGGGGGTTTCCCGTCAAGAGACCCAGTACTTC. This translates into CASSLGLAGVSRQETQYF. The chain links TRBV5-5 to TRBJ2-5; 12 bases are a match to TRBD2. Trimming at V came to 0 bases and at J to 2 bases, leaving 8 bases not matched to a gene. CDR3 size: 18 residues. Looked up from germline, CDR1 is SGHKS and CDR2 is YYEKEE (reference sequence).